The next 28 T cell receptor beta chains were all read from a single sample in a study of OX40 agonist ivuxolimab in advanced cancers. Assay: immunoSEQ multiplex PCR; the TCRdb copy retains only in-frame clones and omits some. The sample has some 61,000 clones; about nine tenths are singletons. The sequenced sample was CD4+ or CD8+ T cells sorted from blood, obtained in a trial of the OX40 agonist ivuxolimab. Source of these receptors: an adult with an advanced solid tumor such as melanoma, head and neck, liver or kidney cancer.

The rearrangement joins TRBV6-6 to TRBJ2-1, with TRBD2 identical over 9 bases. Germline CDR1 reads MNHNY; CDR2 reads SVGAGI (reference sequence). V shed 6 bases, J shed 6 bases, and the junction held 9 bases outside the gene matches. CDR3 length equals 15 residues. In nucleotides, the CDR3 is TGTGCCAGCAGATCCGGGACTAGCCTCTTCAATGAGCAGTTCTTC. This sequence encodes CASRSGTSLFNEQFF.

The rearrangement joins TRBV23-1 to TRBJ2-3; D is ambiguous. TRBV23-1 is known as an ORF, though its function is uncertain. This CDR3 comprises 16 residues. The germline V and J ends were trimmed by 7 bases and 7 bases, with 24 bases remaining between them. CDR3 amino acids: CASTHRPFSTRYTQYF. CDR3 bases: TGCGCCAGCACCCACAGACCCTTCTCTACGCGATATACGCAGTATTTT.

This chain connects TRBV9 to TRBJ2-5, with TRBD1 matching 9 bases. Germline CDR1 is SGDLS and CDR2 is YYNGEE. The V and J ends lost 4 bases and 5 bases, in that order; junction bases with no gene match: 9. This CDR3 is 15 amino acids long. The CDR3 here is CASSPKTGGGETQYF. The CDR3 DNA reads TGTGCCAGCAGCCCAAAAACAGGGGGCGGCGAGACCCAGTACTTC.

The chain combines TRBV29-1 with TRBJ1-1, with D possibly matching TRBD1 (6 bases). The V gene's germline CDR1 is SQVTM and CDR2 ANQGSEA. CDR3 size: 12 residues. Trimming removed 7 bases from V and 5 bases from J, with 14 bases in between. The DNA of the CDR3 is TGCAGCGCGAGTACAGGGATAACTGAAGCTTTCTTT. Its translation is CSASTGITEAFF.

This chain uses TRBV5-4 with TRBJ2-3, with D perhaps TRBD1 (5 bases). Between the trimmed V and J ends, which lost 0 bases and 1 base, there was a span of 6 bases. The germline V gene encodes CDR1 SGHNT and CDR2 YYREEE (reference sequence). The CDR3 totals 14 residues. The CDR3 spells CASSLARGTDTQYF. Here the CDR3 DNA reads TGTGCCAGCAGCTTGGCCAGGGGCACAGATACGCAGTATTTT.

The V and J genes are TRBV19 and TRBJ2-5; 12 positions agree with TRBD1. Losses at the gene ends were 6 bases for V and 1 base for J; bases not matched to a gene: 12. This CDR3 region has 18 residues. Germline CDR1 LNHDA, CDR2 SQIVND (reference sequence). The CDR3 region has the DNA TGTGCCAGTAGACCGGGACAGGGGGCAGGGACCGTCCAAGAGACCCAGTACTTC. The encoded protein is CASRPGQGAGTVQETQYF.

The J gene is TRBJ1-1, the V gene TRBV5-1; D possibly corresponds to TRBD1 (5 bases). The germline V and J ends were trimmed by 4 bases and 0 bases, with 19 bases remaining between them. The CDR3 is 17 amino acids. Germline V gene data show CDR1 as SGHRS and CDR2 as YFSETQ. The CDR3 DNA is TGCGCCAGCAGCCCGGGACCGTTAGACTACATGAACACTGAAGCTTTCTTT. This encodes CASSPGPLDYMNTEAFF.

The chain combines TRBV28 with TRBJ1-2; no reliable D call. This CDR3 comprises 11 residues. Per the germline V gene, CDR1 is MDHEN and CDR2 is SYDVKM. Trimming cost V 3 bases and J 5 bases, with 4 bases left between them. This CDR3 reads CASSFPYGYTF. The CDR3 DNA sequence: TGTGCCAGCAGTTTTCCATATGGCTACACCTTC.

The J gene is TRBJ2-5, the V gene TRBV9; perhaps TRBD1 as D (6 bases). Germline V CDR1 and CDR2: SGDLS, YYNGEE. The CDR3 sequence is 15 residues long. The germline V and J ends were trimmed by 0 bases and 4 bases, with 13 bases remaining between them. Here the CDR3 DNA reads TGTGCCAGCAGCGTAGCACCCGGGACATCAGAGACCCAGTACTTC. It is translated as CASSVAPGTSETQYF.

J is TRBJ1-1 and V is TRBV9; D is undetermined. The CDR3 has 13 residues. The ends were cut back, 6 bases at V and 5 bases at J, with 14 bases in the middle. Germline-derived CDR1 and CDR2 are SGDLS and YYNGEE. The CDR3 region has the DNA TGTGCCAGCACCAGAGCCGGAGGGACTGAAGCTTTCTTT. This translates into CASTRAGGTEAFF.

CDR3 in DNA: TGCGCCAGCAGCTCTGGGACAGGGGCGACCGAAAAACTGTTTTTT. Its translation is CASSSGTGATEKLFF. This chain links TRBV5-1 with TRBJ1-4; 10 bases map to TRBD1. Per the germline V gene, CDR1 is SGHRS and CDR2 is YFSETQ. Trimming removed 3 bases from V and 8 bases from J; junction bases left unmatched: 7. The CDR3 covers 15 residues.

The chain links TRBV6-5 to TRBJ1-5; a possible D gene is TRBD1 (6 bases). Trimming removed 5 bases at V and 7 bases at J, with 15 bases between. Looked up from germline, CDR1 is MNHEY and CDR2 is SVGAGI. CDR3 length equals 14 residues. CDR3 loop: CASSPTGKGQPQHF. CDR3 nucleotides: TGTGCCAGCAGTCCTACAGGGAAAGGACAGCCCCAGCATTTT.

The chain has TRBV29-1 and TRBJ2-3; 11 nucleotides match TRBD1. The junction had 9 bases not matched to a gene; V was cut back by 4 bases and J by 0 bases. From germline, CDR1 is SQVTM and CDR2 ANQGSEA. This CDR3 region has 17 residues. The CDR3 DNA reads TGCAGCGTTGGGGGGACAGGGGGTTTTCAGAGCACAGATACGCAGTATTTT. Its protein is CSVGGTGGFQSTDTQYF.

The chain uses TRBV10-3 and TRBJ1-2; D remains ambiguous. V shed 6 bases and J shed 0 bases, with 11 bases lying between them. The CDR3 has 14 amino acids. CDR1 ENHRY and CDR2 SYGVKD come from the germline V gene. CDR3 sequence reads: CAIRLDAANYGYTF. CDR3 bases: TGTGCCATCAGACTGGACGCAGCTAACTATGGCTACACCTTC.

The chain links TRBV30 to TRBJ1-2, with TRBD1 as a possible D gene (6 bases). This CDR3 is 14 amino acids long. Trimming took 0 bases from V and 7 from J, leaving 15 bases between them. Germline values: CDR1 GTSNPN, CDR2 SVGIG (reference sequence). Here the CDR3 reads CAWSVRGAVVGYTF. The CDR3, as DNA: TGTGCCTGGAGTGTGCGGGGGGCAGTGGTTGGCTACACCTTC.

The chain joins TRBV5-1 to TRBJ1-2; 7 nucleotides line up with TRBD1. CDR1 SGHRS and CDR2 YFSETQ come from the germline V gene. CDR3 length: 17 residues. Germline trimming cut 5 bases from V and 0 bases from J; bases unmatched to any gene: 13. The CDR3 is CASSLSGQAVPNYGYTF. The CDR3 bases are TGCGCCAGCAGTTTATCTGGACAGGCCGTTCCTAACTATGGCTACACCTTC.

This sequence joins TRBV19 and TRBJ2-7, with a possible D match to TRBD2 (6 bases). CDR1 is LNHDA and CDR2 is SQIVND in the germline V gene (reference sequence). Trimming pared 6 bases from V and 4 bases from J, leaving 19 bases between. The CDR3 totals 15 residues. The DNA for the CDR3 is TGTGCCAGTAGGGTGGCAGACGGCGGGGTTTACGAGCAGTACTTC. Its translation is CASRVADGGVYEQYF. Full variable domain (outside the CDR3, taken from reference TRBV19 and TRBJ2-7): DGGITQSPKYLFRKEGQNVTLSCEQNLNHDAMYWYRQDPGQGLRLIYYSQIVNDFQKGDIAEGYSVSREKKESFPLTVTSAQKNPTAFYLCASRVADGGVYEQYFGPGTRLTVT.

CDR3 sequence reads: CASSQERARDYNEQFF. In DNA form, the CDR3 reads TGTGCCAGCAGCCAAGAGCGGGCGAGGGACTACAATGAGCAGTTCTTC. The chain is built from TRBV14 and TRBJ2-1, with D possibly matching TRBD2 (5 bases). CDR3 size: 16 residues. Per germline, CDR1 SGHDN and CDR2 FVKESK. V was shortened by 0 bases and J by 3 bases, with 12 bases between the two germline ends. Variable domain in full (rest from reference TRBV14 and TRBJ2-1): EAGVTQFPSHSVIEKGQTVTLRCDPISGHDNLYWYRRVMGKEIKFLLHFVKESKQDESGMPNNRFLAERTGGTYSTLKVQPAELEDSGVYFCASSQERARDYNEQFFGPGTRLTVL.

About this clone: A single base separates this from a much larger clone, so it may be a read error. This chain links TRBV5-5 with TRBJ1-3, with D maybe TRBD1 (5 bases). The CDR3 spans 14 residues. V shed 5 bases and J shed 0 bases, with 9 bases lying between them. Germline V gene lookup returns CDR1 SGHKS and CDR2 YYEKEE (reference sequence). CDR3 in amino acids: CASSSGSSGNTIYF. CDR3 DNA sequence: TGTGCCAGCAGTTCAGGGAGCTCTGGAAACACCATATATTTT.

Here the CDR3 reads CASSQDHSGVYNEQFF. In DNA, the CDR3 is TGTGCCAGCAGCCAAGATCACAGCGGGGTGTACAATGAGCAGTTCTTC. This chain joins TRBV5-4 and TRBJ2-1, with TRBD2 identical over 7 bases. CDR1 and CDR2 from the germline V gene are SGHNT and YYREEE (reference sequence). This CDR3 is 16 amino acids long. With V trimmed by 4 bases and J by 4 bases, 11 bases remained unmatched.

The chain couples TRBV6-6 to TRBJ2-3, with TRBD2 matching over 7 bases. This CDR3 region has 15 residues. V gave up 5 bases and J gave up 0 bases; unmatched junction bases: 5. The germline V gene encodes CDR1 MNHNY and CDR2 SVGAGI (reference sequence). Written as DNA, the CDR3 is TGTGCCAGCAGTACGGGGGGTATTAGCACAGATACGCAGTATTTT. Translation: CASSTGGISTDTQYF.

V and J are TRBV4-1 and TRBJ2-7, with D tentatively TRBD1 (5 bases). CDR1 is MGHRA and CDR2 is YSYEKL in the germline V gene. V lost 5 bases, J lost 5 bases, and 16 bases lay in between. CDR3 length: 14 amino acids. CDR3 in amino acids: CASSGPGKGNEQYF. DNA for the CDR3: TGCGCCAGCAGCGGACCAGGGAAGGGCAACGAGCAGTACTTC.

This chain joins TRBV30 and TRBJ2-5; TRBD2 agrees at 7 bases. Trimming cost V 2 bases and J 4 bases; bases outside gene matches: 10. This CDR3 has 15 amino acids. Germline values: CDR1 GTSNPN, CDR2 SVGIG (reference sequence). The CDR3 DNA is TGTGCCTGGAGTTCCCGACTAGCTAGTTTAGAGACCCAGTACTTC. It translates to CAWSSRLASLETQYF.

The chain links TRBV15 to TRBJ1-5; D gene ambiguous. Germline values: CDR1 LNHNV, CDR2 YYDKDF (reference sequence). The ends were cut back, 5 bases at V and 3 bases at J, with 8 bases in the middle. The CDR3 has 13 amino acids. CDR3 in amino acids: CATSYLDNQPQHF. CDR3 DNA: TGTGCCACCAGCTATCTGGACAATCAGCCCCAGCATTTT.

This clone was recorded a few times. The J gene is TRBJ2-7, the V gene TRBV7-9; D call uncertain. Deletions cut 5 bases from V and 1 base from J, with 3 bases between. The CDR3 consists of 11 residues. Germline CDR1 reads SEHNR; CDR2 reads FQNEAQ (reference sequence). The CDR3 DNA follows: TGTGCCAGCAGCCGGTCCTACGAGCAGTACTTC. It is translated as CASSRSYEQYF.

This clone has a single count. The chain links TRBV5-6 to TRBJ2-5; D is possibly TRBD2 (6 bases). Germline V gene sequence: CDR1 SGHDT, CDR2 YYEEEE. With 0 bases removed from V and 5 bases from J, the gap between germline ends came to 17 bases. The CDR3 sequence is 16 residues long. This chain's CDR3 is CASSLVPGGEVETQYF. The DNA for the CDR3 is TGTGCCAGCAGCTTGGTACCAGGAGGGGAGGTGGAGACCCAGTACTTC.

V and J are TRBV18 and TRBJ2-1, with 9 positions matching TRBD2. Germline lookup yields CDR1 KGHSH and CDR2 LQKENI. There are 16 residues in the CDR3. J was trimmed by 4 bases and V by 1 base; bases with no gene match: 5. The CDR3 spells CASSPRSSGEYNEQFF. Here the CDR3 DNA reads TGTGCCAGCTCACCACGGTCTAGCGGGGAGTACAATGAGCAGTTCTTC.

This clone came up a few times. Here the CDR3 reads CASSFVDTEAFF. CDR3 bases: TGTGCCAGCAGCTTTGTGGACACTGAAGCTTTCTTT. V gene TRBV7-9 combines with J gene TRBJ1-1; D is unresolved. The CDR3 has 12 amino acids. CDR1 is SEHNR, CDR2 FQNEAQ, per germline (reference sequence). V was trimmed by 3 bases and J by 3 bases, leaving 5 bases between them.